This TCR beta chain emerged from a study of technical replicates of blood from several donors. The CDR3 sequence is 18 residues long. Trimming removed 4 bases from V and 0 bases from J; junction bases left unmatched: 13. The germline gives CDR1 SGDLS, CDR2 YYNGEE. Clones were sequenced by immunoSEQ multiplex PCR, and TCRdb holds only the in-frame ones, with some missing. The table lists 55,000 to 75,000 clones, about 95% of them singletons, with about 3% in the top ten. The receptor comes from a human donor in good health. Some clones in this sample may be carry-over from other donors' samples. Sequences were obtained from PBMCs. The chain has TRBV9 and TRBJ2-3, with TRBD2 matching 8 bases. DNA of the CDR3: TGTGCCAGCAGCTCCCCCGGGGGTAGCGGGGCTAGCACAGATACGCAGTATTTT. Translating it yields CASSSPGGSGASTDTQYF.